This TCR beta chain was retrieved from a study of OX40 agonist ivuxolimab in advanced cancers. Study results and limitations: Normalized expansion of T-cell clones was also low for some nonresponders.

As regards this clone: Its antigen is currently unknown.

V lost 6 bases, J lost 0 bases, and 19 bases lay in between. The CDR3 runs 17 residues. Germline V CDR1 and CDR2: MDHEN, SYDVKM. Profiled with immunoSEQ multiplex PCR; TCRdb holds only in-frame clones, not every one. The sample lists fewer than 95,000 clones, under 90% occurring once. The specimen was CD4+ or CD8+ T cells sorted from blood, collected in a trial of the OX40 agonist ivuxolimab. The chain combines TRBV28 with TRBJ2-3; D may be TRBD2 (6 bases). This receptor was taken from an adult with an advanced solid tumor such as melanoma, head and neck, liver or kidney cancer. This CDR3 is CASSPNRAGYSTDTQYF. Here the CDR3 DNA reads TGTGCCAGCAGCCCCAACCGAGCGGGCTATAGCACAGATACGCAGTATTTT.